This T cell receptor beta chain was profiled in a study of a mutant IDH1 vaccine in newly diagnosed glioma (dated by TCRdb to 2020 to 2023). In the study overall: Vaccination started 4-6 weeks after radiotherapy alone, or was given together with temozolomide cycles in the groups whose treatment included chemotherapy. Six visits were used for peripheral blood collection: V03 (baseline), V05, V07, V10, V12 and V13. Longitudinal TCRB deep sequencing was performed for roughly 25 treated patients wherever samples were available for exploratory analyses. Of the approximately 35 treated patients, around 62% were male and approximately 40% were female, and the mean age was around 40 years. The week-35 safety follow-up was designated visit V12, and the week-47 end of study was designated visit V13. Before enrollment, patients had received standard therapy of radiotherapy alone, temozolomide alone, or radiochemotherapy with temozolomide; most received the combination. Here is what the overall study found, with its caveats: Selection of PBMC samples for TCRB deep sequencing was based on availability. Pseudoprogression seemed to be unrelated to changes in the top peripheral T cell clonotypes found by TCRB sequencing. Across multiple MHC alleles, vaccine-induced immune responses were seen in 85% to 95% of patients. According to the authors, sample limitations meant that analyses of patient blood samples could not be reproduced.

Reading the label with the study, this specimen's time point is: week 35, safety follow-up. Each vaccine dose, consisting of 300 ug of a 20-mer mutant IDH1 peptide in Montanide, was administered subcutaneously with topical imiquimod. Patients received eight vaccinations in weeks 1, 3, 5, 7, 11, 15, 19 and 23, corresponding to visits V03 through V10. Donors had newly diagnosed WHO grade 3 or 4 IDH1-mutant astrocytomas with loss of nuclear ATRX. The samples were drawn from NOA16, a multicentre, single-arm, open-label phase I trial in Germany that tested a mutant IDH1 peptide vaccine in humans for the first time. The DNeasy Blood and Tissue Kit was used to extract genomic DNA from EDTA blood for TCRB sequencing. A word on this clone: The target of this receptor is not known. The junction and the germline gene differ at one end; a read error may be behind it.

Reading the germline V gene (reference sequence) gives CDR1 SSHAT and CDR2 FNYEAQ. Spanning cysteine to phenylalanine, the CDR3 consists of 17 amino acids. Only the CDR3 DNA is retained, 51 bases long and in frame from the first base. The library was prepared using the immunoSEQ multiplex PCR assay. Following the manufacturer's protocol, the hsTCRB Kit was used to amplify rearranged TCR beta chain sequences. An Illumina MiSeq was used to sequence the TCRB libraries. Per the authors' processing: The kit vendor's proprietary platform handled demultiplexing, trimming and gene mapping. TCRdb obtained this table from immuneACCESS and retained in-frame rearrangements with V and J assigned. These tables miss some clones; where compared with another copy, unresolved V genes account for less than half of the shortfall, and the remainder is unexplained. V and J calls and clone size are copied from that table; D and trimming were computed from the DNA. Present in this sample are tens of thousands of clones, roughly 80% of which were seen just once. 6% to 7.5% of the sample belongs to the ten largest clones.

The sequences come from PBMCs, collected from a glioma patient whose treatment included an IDH1 peptide vaccine. The TCR originated in a woman under 30 with glioma. The sequence links TRBV7-7 to TRBJ1-6, and possibly TRBD1, on 6 matching bases. The DNA reads as follows: TGTGCTAGCAGCTTCGGTCCTCGGGGGCTGTATAATTCACCCCTCCACTTT. Translated, this gives CASSFGPRGLYNSPLHF.